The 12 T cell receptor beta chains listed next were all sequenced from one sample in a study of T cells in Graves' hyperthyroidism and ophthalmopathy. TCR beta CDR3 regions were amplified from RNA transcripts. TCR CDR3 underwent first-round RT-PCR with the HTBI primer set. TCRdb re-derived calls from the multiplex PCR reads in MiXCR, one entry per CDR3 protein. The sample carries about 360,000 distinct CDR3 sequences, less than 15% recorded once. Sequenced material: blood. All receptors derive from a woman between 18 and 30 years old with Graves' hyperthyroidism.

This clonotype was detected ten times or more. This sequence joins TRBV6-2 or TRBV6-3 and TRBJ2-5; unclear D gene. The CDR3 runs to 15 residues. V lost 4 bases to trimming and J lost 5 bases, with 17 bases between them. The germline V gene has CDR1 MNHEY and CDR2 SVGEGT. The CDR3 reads CASSFPTPIAETQYF. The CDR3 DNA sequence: TGTGCCAGCAGTTTCCCAACCCCCATTGCGGAGACCCAGTACTTC.

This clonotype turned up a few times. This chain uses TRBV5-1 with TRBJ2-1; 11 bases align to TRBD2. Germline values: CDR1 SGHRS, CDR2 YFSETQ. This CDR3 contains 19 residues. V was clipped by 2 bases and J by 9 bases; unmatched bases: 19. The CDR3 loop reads CASSFPRPTSGGPIIEQFF. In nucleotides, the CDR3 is TGCGCCAGCAGCTTTCCCCGACCCACTAGCGGGGGCCCAATTATTGAGCAGTTCTTC.

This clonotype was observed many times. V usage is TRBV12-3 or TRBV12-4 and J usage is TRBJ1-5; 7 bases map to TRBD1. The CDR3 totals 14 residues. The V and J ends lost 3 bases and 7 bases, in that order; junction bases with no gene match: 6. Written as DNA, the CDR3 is TGTGCCAGCAGTTTCAGACAGGGTGGACAGCCCCAGCATTTT. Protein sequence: CASSFRQGGQPQHF.

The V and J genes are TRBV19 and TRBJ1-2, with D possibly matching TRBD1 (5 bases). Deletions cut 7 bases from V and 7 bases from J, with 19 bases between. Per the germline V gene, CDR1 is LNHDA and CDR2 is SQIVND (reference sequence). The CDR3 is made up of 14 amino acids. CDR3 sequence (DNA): TGTGCCAGTAACCGAATAGACGGGACCCGTGGCTACACCTTC. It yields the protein CASNRIDGTRGYTF.

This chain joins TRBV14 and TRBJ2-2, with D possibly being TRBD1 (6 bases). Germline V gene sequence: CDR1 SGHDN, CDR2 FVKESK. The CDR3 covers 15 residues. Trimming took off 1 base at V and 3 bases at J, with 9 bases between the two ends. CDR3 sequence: CASSQVTGDTGELFF. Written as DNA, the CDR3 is TGTGCCAGCAGCCAAGTGACAGGCGACACCGGGGAGCTGTTTTTT.

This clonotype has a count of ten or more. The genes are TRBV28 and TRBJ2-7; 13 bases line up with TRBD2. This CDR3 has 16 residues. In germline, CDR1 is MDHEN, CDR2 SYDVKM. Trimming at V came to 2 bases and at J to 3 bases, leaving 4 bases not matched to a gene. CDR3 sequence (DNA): TGTGCCAGCAGTTTAACGACTAGCGGGGGGAGCTACGAGCAGTACTTC. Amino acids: CASSLTTSGGSYEQYF.

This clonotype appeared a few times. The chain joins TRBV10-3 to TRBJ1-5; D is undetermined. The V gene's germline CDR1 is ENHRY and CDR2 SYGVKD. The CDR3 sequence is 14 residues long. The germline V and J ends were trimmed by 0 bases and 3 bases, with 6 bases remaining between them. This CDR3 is CAISESTTNQPQHF. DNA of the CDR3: TGTGCCATCAGTGAGTCGACAACCAATCAGCCCCAGCATTTT.

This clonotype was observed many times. CDR3 sequence: CSARDPGGSNQPQHF. In DNA, the CDR3 is TGCAGTGCTAGAGATCCTGGGGGTAGCAATCAGCCCCAGCATTTT. V and J are TRBV20-1 and TRBJ1-5, with D possibly matching TRBD1 (5 bases). Trimming pared 0 bases from V and 0 bases from J, leaving 9 bases between. Germline V lookup: CDR1 DFQATT, CDR2 SNEGSKA (reference sequence). The CDR3 covers 15 residues.

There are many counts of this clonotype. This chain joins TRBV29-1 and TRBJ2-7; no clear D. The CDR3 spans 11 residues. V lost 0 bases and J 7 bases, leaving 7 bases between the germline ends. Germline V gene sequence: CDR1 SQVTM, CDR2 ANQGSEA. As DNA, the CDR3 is TGCAGCGTTGAAGATCGAAATGAGCAGTACTTC. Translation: CSVEDRNEQYF.

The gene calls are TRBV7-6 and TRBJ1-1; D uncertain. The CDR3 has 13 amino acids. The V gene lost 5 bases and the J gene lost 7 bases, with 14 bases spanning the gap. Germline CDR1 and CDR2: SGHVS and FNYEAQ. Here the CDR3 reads CASSPQDGYEAFF. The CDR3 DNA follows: TGTGCCAGCAGCCCCCAGGACGGCTATGAAGCTTTCTTT. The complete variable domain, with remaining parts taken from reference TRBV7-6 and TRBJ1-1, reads GAGVSQSPRYKVTKRGQDVALRCDPISGHVSLYWYRQALGQGPEFLTYFNYEAQQDKSGLPNDRFSAERPEGSISTLTIQRTEQRDSAMYRCASSPQDGYEAFFGQGTRLTVV.

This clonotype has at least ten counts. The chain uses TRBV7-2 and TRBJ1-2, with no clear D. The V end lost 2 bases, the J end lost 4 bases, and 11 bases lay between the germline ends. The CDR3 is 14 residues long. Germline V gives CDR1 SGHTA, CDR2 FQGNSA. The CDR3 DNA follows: TGTGCCAGCAGCTTAAGTCCGCGGGGCTATGGCTACACCTTC. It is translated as CASSLSPRGYGYTF.

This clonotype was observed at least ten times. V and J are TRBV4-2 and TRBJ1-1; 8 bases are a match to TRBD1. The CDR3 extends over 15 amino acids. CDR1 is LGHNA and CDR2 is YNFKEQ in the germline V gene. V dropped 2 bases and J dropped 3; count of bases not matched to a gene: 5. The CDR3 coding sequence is TGTGCCAGCAGCCAACTAGACAGGGGTGACACTGAAGCTTTCTTT. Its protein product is CASSQLDRGDTEAFF.